These T cell receptor beta chains were read from a single sample in a study of cytomegalovirus exposure and HLA in healthy donors. The protocol was immunoSEQ multiplex PCR, while the TCRdb copy is restricted to in-frame clones and leaves out a portion. Here the sample spans around 250,000 clones, around 91% being singletons. The sample was PBMCs. The receptors come from a woman in her twenties or thirties in good health and CMV-seronegative. CDR3s include the opening cysteine and the closing phenylalanine or tryptophan. The D gene is left open where the match is weak. Only part of the rows carry a size: once, few, many, or a class if the clone is expanded.

D,size,J,V,CDR3,DNA
TRBD2,NA,TRBJ2-1,TRBV9,CASSSSGGTYNEQFF,TGTGCCAGCAGCTCTAGCGGGGGCACCTACAATGAGCAGTTCTTC
NA,NA,TRBJ2-3,TRBV25-1,CASSAGITDTQYF,TGTGCCAGCAGTGCTGGGATCACAGATACGCAGTATTTT
NA,NA,TRBJ1-2,TRBV25-1,CASTYNGGGYTF,TGTGCCAGCACCTACAACGGGGGAGGCTACACCTTC
TRBD2,NA,TRBJ2-1,TRBV5-6,CASSSGLSSYNEQFF,TGTGCCAGCAGCTCGGGACTAAGCTCCTACAATGAGCAGTTCTTC
TRBD1,NA,TRBJ2-7,TRBV29-1,CSARQGSYEQYF,TGCAGCGCTCGACAGGGATCCTACGAGCAGTACTTC
TRBD1,NA,TRBJ1-2,TRBV6-1,CASSESPPGQGNYGYTF,TGTGCCAGCAGTGAAAGTCCTCCGGGACAGGGTAACTATGGCTACACCTTC
NA,NA,TRBJ2-7,TRBV7-2,CASSPGGPLRNYEQYF,TGTGCCAGCAGCCCAGGTGGCCCTTTAAGGAATTACGAGCAGTACTTC
NA,NA,TRBJ1-4,TRBV19,CASSTSATNEKLFF,TGTGCCAGTAGCACATCTGCAACTAATGAAAAACTGTTTTTT
TRBD1,NA,TRBJ2-1,TRBV14,CASRPGRRDSNNEQFF,TGTGCCAGCAGACCCGGGCGCCGGGACAGTAACAATGAGCAGTTCTTC
TRBD1,NA,TRBJ1-2,TRBV7-2,CASSLSVTGNGYTF,TGTGCCAGCAGCTTATCGGTGACAGGGAATGGCTACACCTTC
TRBD2,NA,TRBJ2-1,TRBV5-1,CASSPRLAGYNEQFF,TGCGCCAGCAGCCCCCGACTAGCGGGGTACAATGAGCAGTTCTTC
TRBD2,NA,TRBJ2-2,TRBV19,CASRPTSGKNTGELFF,TGTGCCAGTAGACCGACTAGCGGGAAGAACACCGGGGAGCTGTTTTTT
TRBD1,NA,TRBJ2-7,TRBV7-9,CASSSWDSSYEQYF,TGTGCCAGCAGCTCATGGGACAGCTCCTACGAGCAGTACTTC
NA,once,TRBJ2-1,TRBV29-1,CSLRGSGYNEQFF,TGCAGCCTAAGGGGTAGCGGATACAATGAGCAGTTCTTC
NA,NA,TRBJ2-1,TRBV9,CASSVGSSSTDNEQFF,TGTGCCAGCAGCGTAGGCTCCTCAAGCACCGACAATGAGCAGTTCTTC
NA,NA,TRBJ2-7,TRBV29-1,CSGLVTDYEQYF,TGCAGCGGTCTTGTGACAGACTACGAGCAGTACTTC
NA,NA,TRBJ1-1,TRBV2,CASSGAGPNTEAFF,TGTGCCAGCAGTGGAGCAGGGCCGAACACTGAAGCTTTCTTT
NA,NA,TRBJ1-3,TRBV2,CASSEVASSGNTIYF,TGTGCCAGCAGTGAAGTGGCAAGCTCTGGAAACACCATATATTTT
NA,NA,TRBJ2-2,TRBV4-1,CASSQEGGLRTGELFF,TGCGCCAGCAGCCAAGAAGGAGGGTTGCGTACCGGGGAGCTGTTTTTT
NA,NA,TRBJ1-4,TRBV29-1,CSAARGNEKLFF,TGCAGCGCCGCTAGGGGCAATGAAAAACTGTTTTTT
TRBD1,NA,TRBJ2-7,TRBV19,CASSIGVGTVNSYEQYF,TGTGCCAGTAGTATAGGAGTCGGGACAGTCAACTCCTACGAGCAGTACTTC
TRBD1,once,TRBJ1-3,TRBV6-6,CASSSTGGRFSNTIYF,TGTGCCAGCAGTAGCACAGGGGGCCGCTTTTCGAACACCATATATTTT
NA,NA,TRBJ2-2,TRBV6-6,CASKSWRVAGELFF,TGTGCCAGCAAGTCATGGCGGGTTGCCGGGGAGCTGTTTTTT
NA,NA,TRBJ2-7,TRBV27,CASSLSIDYEQYF,TGTGCCAGCAGTTTATCGATCGACTACGAGCAGTACTTC
NA,NA,TRBJ1-1,TRBV4-1,CASSQGDGEAFF,TGCGCCAGCAGCCAAGGGGACGGCGAAGCTTTCTTT
TRBD1,NA,TRBJ2-7,TRBV13,CASSGPGQRYEQYF,TGTGCCAGCAGCGGACCGGGACAGCGATACGAGCAGTACTTC
NA,NA,TRBJ2-2,TRBV27,CASSLVGNTGELFF,TGTGCCAGCAGTTTAGTTGGGAACACCGGGGAGCTGTTTTTT
NA,NA,TRBJ2-7,TRBV28,CASSLQVNGEQYF,TGTGCCAGCAGTTTACAGGTGAATGGGGAGCAGTACTTC
TRBD1,NA,TRBJ2-7,TRBV6-9,CASLHWTGGHEQYF,TGTGCCAGCCTCCATTGGACAGGGGGCCACGAGCAGTACTTC
NA,NA,TRBJ2-7,TRBV11-3,CASSSARLGYEQYF,TGTGCCAGCAGCTCCGCTAGGCTCGGCTACGAGCAGTACTTC
NA,NA,TRBJ2-7,TRBV4-3,CASSQEGVSSYEQYF,TGCGCCAGCAGCCAAGAAGGGGTGAGCTCCTACGAGCAGTACTTC
NA,NA,TRBJ2-5,TRBV4-2,CASSQVLGGRETQYF,TGTGCCAGCAGCCAAGTTCTAGGGGGAAGAGAGACCCAGTACTTC
NA,NA,TRBJ2-7,TRBV6-5,CASSYALGGAGEQYF,TGTGCCAGCAGTTACGCCTTGGGGGGGGCCGGCGAGCAGTACTTC
NA,NA,TRBJ1-2,TRBV29-1,CSATGSDYGYTF,TGCAGCGCAACAGGGAGTGACTATGGCTACACCTTC
TRBD2,NA,TRBJ2-1,TRBV7-6,CASSSRTSDEQFF,TGTGCCAGCAGCTCCCGGACTAGTGATGAGCAGTTCTTC
TRBD1,NA,TRBJ2-7,TRBV7-6,CASSLETGQGDYEQYF,TGTGCCAGCAGCTTAGAGACGGGACAGGGAGACTACGAGCAGTACTTC
TRBD1,once,TRBJ2-1,TRBV7-8,CASRRGGTGTYNEQFF,TGTGCCAGCAGGAGGGGTGGGACAGGGACCTACAATGAGCAGTTCTTC
TRBD2,NA,TRBJ2-7,TRBV6-5,CASRGLAGVEQYF,TGTGCCAGCAGGGGACTAGCGGGAGTCGAGCAGTACTTC
NA,NA,TRBJ2-4,TRBV2,CASSRELENIQYF,TGTGCCAGCAGTAGGGAATTGGAAAACATTCAGTACTTC
NA,NA,TRBJ2-5,TRBV28,CASSFLAETQYF,TGTGCCAGCAGTTTCTTGGCGGAGACCCAGTACTTC
TRBD2,NA,TRBJ2-4,TRBV4-1,CASSQDRWTSDSKNIQYF,TGCGCCAGCAGCCAAGATCGTTGGACTAGCGATTCCAAAAACATTCAGTACTTC
NA,NA,TRBJ1-5,TRBV19,CASSMVFGNQPQHF,TGTGCCAGTAGTATGGTGTTCGGCAATCAGCCCCAGCATTTT
TRBD2,NA,TRBJ2-1,TRBV2,CASSDGLAGGDEQFF,TGTGCCAGCAGTGACGGACTAGCGGGAGGGGATGAGCAGTTCTTC
TRBD1,once,TRBJ2-7,TRBV27,CASSSVGTGTYEQYF,TGTGCCAGCAGTTCTGTCGGGACAGGGACCTACGAGCAGTACTTC